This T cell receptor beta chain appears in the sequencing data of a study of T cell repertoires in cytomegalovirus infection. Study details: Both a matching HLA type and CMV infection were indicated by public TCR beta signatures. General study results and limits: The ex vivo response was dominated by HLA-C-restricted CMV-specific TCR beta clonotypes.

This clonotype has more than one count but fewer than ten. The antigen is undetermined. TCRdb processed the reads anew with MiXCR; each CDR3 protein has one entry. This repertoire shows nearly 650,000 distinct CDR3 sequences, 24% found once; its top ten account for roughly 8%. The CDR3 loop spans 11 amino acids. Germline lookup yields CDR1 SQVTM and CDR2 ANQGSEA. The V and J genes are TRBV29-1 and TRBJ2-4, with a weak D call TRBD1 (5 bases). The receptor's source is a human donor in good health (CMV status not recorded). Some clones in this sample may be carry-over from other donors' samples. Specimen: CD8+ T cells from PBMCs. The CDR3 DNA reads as TGCCCACGGACACCCAAAAACATTCAGTACTTC. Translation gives CPRTPKNIQYF.